The clone carrying this T cell receptor beta chain was observed at least ten times. This sample was included in a study of blood T cell repertoires in COVID-19. Overall study context: COVID-19 samples from acute and convalescent phases originated in the United States, Italy and Spain. Sources were T cells, B-cell-depleted T cells, or PBMCs; the material itself was cDNA or gDNA.

Per the authors' pipeline: Amplification of reference gene primers provided the estimated nucleated cell counts. The assay was immunoSEQ multiplex PCR, and TCRdb's table has in-frame clones only and misses some. The V and J calls and clone size are taken from that table; D and trimming were inferred from the DNA. The data contain about 140,000 clones, about 82% of them singletons. Germline CDR1 SGHAT, CDR2 FQDESV (reference sequence). This CDR3 region has 15 residues. Trimming shortened V by 2 bases and J by 4 bases, and 14 bases separated the two germline ends. What was sequenced was peripheral blood. This sequence originates from a woman older than 75 with active or convalescent COVID-19. The rearrangement links TRBV11-1 to TRBJ1-2; maybe TRBD1 (5 bases). The CDR3 sequence is CASSLTSGLIYGYTF. In nucleotides, the CDR3 is TGTGCCAGCAGCTTAACGTCGGGACTGATCTATGGCTACACCTTC.